The text below deals with one T cell receptor beta chain. Trimming cost V 3 bases and J 6 bases, with 8 bases left between them. Germline V gene lookup returns CDR1 KGHSH and CDR2 LQKENI. CDR3 length equals 12 residues. The protocol was immunoSEQ multiplex PCR, while the TCRdb copy is restricted to in-frame clones and leaves out a portion. The sample lists some 240,000 clones, roughly 82% seen once, with around 1.5% in the top ten. The sample is drawn from a study of blood T cell repertoires in COVID-19. About the study: PBMCs, B-cell-depleted T cells, or T cells were the source of the cDNA or gDNA that made up the material.

The sequence was obtained from a woman in her 40s who had recovered from COVID-19. The sequencing sample was made of peripheral blood. The rearrangement uses TRBV18 and TRBJ1-1; the D is unclear. CDR3 amino acids: CASSPSQAEAFF. CDR3 sequence (DNA): TGTGCCAGCTCACCTAGTCAAGCTGAAGCTTTCTTT.